This T cell receptor (beta chain) was sequenced for a study of graft-versus-host responses after intestinal transplantation. Background on the study: Multivisceral, liver-intestinal, or isolated intestinal transplants were performed in recipients. Anti-thymocyte globulin was used for induction in all recipients, who then took tacrolimus and steroids for roughly 3 years. Study-level findings and limits: The highest levels of circulating GvH clones went along with early declines in HvG clones after transplant. GvH clones occurred in recipient marrow; some first appeared in ileum or blood.

The data were produced by immunoSEQ multiplex PCR, yet TCRdb's version contains in-frame clones alone and is incomplete. The sample includes about 82,000 clones, around 93% of them seen just once. With respect to this clone: Its specificity is unknown.

From germline, CDR1 is SGHNT and CDR2 YYREEE (reference sequence). The CDR3 spans 14 residues. The V end was cut by 2 bases, the J end by 4 bases, with 10 bases between. V usage is TRBV5-4 and J usage is TRBJ2-1; no definite D call. The material sequenced was unstimulated CD4+ T cells sorted from spleen or lymph node cells, taken before transplant. The sequence derives from a human donor who was the organ donor for an intestinal transplant. The CDR3, as DNA: TGTGCCAGCAGCTTCGGCGGTTCATACAATGAGCAGTTCTTC. It translates to CASSFGGSYNEQFF.